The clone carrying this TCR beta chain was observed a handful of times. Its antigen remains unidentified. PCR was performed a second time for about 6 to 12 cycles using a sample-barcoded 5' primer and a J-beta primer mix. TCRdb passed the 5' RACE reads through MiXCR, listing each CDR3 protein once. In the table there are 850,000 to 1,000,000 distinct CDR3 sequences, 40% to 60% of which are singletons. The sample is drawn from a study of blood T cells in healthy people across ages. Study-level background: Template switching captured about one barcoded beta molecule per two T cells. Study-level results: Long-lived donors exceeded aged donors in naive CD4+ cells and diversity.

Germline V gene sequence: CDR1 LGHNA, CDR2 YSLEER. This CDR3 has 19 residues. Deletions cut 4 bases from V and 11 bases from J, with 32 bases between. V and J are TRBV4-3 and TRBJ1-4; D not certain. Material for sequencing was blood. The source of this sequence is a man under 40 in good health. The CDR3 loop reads CASSLDNDPIDSMVTKLFF. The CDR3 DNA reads TGCGCCAGCAGCCTCGACAACGATCCTATAGATTCCATGGTGACTAAACTGTTTTTT.